This TCR beta chain is from a study of control samples from healthy donors and cancer patients (TCRdb year 2020). Of note for this clone: No antigen is known for it. Qualities for individual bases were not recorded, and no much larger clone is one base off.

Taken from the germline V gene, the CDR1 and CDR2 loops are SGDLS and YYNGEE. The CDR3 numbers 14 residues from cysteine through phenylalanine. Only CDR3 DNA remains: 42 bases, in frame from the first base. Cut back by 4 bases and 4 bases, the V and J ends lie 14 bases apart. The library relied on the immunoSEQ multiplex PCR assay. This is the immuneACCESS table as TCRdb keeps it, with only in-frame sequences that have V and J called. A part of the clones is gone; compared with another copy, unresolved V genes explain less than half, and the rest is unexplained. The sample yields some 130,000 clones; about 90% were counted once. The ten largest clonotypes hold approximately 2% of the sample.

Input material: blood. The chain is encoded by TRBV9 joined to TRBJ1-2, and possibly TRBD1, on 5 matching bases. This TCR derives from a woman aged 45-59 years in good health. Read as DNA, the sequence is TGTGCCAGCAGCCCCTCGACAGAAACCTATGGCTACACCTTC. Translated, this is CASSPSTETYGYTF.